A single sample is the source of the 11 T cell receptor beta chains below, sequenced in a study of cytomegalovirus exposure and HLA in healthy donors (TCRdb year 2017). The library was generated by the immunoSEQ multiplex PCR assay. The table was pulled from immuneACCESS by TCRdb, which kept in-frame rearrangements only. Such tables lose some clones; where checked, under half of the loss comes from unresolved V genes, and the rest has no known cause. The sample table lists some 150,000 clones, approximately 87% of them with a count of one. The ten biggest clones cover roughly 1.4% of the sample. Source material: PBMCs. Source of these receptors: a woman younger than 45 in good health and CMV-seronegative.

This clone was found once. The rearrangement joins TRBV7-8 to TRBJ2-7; tentatively, D is TRBD2 (6 bases). Trimming removed 6 bases at V and 2 bases at J, with 17 bases between. Germline V CDR1 and CDR2: SGHVS, FQNEAQ. The CDR3 sequence is 15 residues long. CDR3: CASSPAGGMTYEQYF. The CDR3 nucleotides are TGTGCCAGCAGTCCGGCCGGCGGGATGACCTACGAGCAGTACTTC.

This chain uses TRBV2 with TRBJ2-3, with TRBD2 identical over 8 bases. Germline CDR1 is SNHLY and CDR2 is FYNNEI. The CDR3 has 16 amino acids. V shed 1 base, J shed 1 base, and the junction held 4 bases outside the gene matches. CDR3 DNA sequence: TGTGCCAGCAGTGAAGGGCCGGGGGGGCGCACAGATACGCAGTATTTT. Translation gives CASSEGPGGRTDTQYF.

The V gene is TRBV11-2, the J gene TRBJ2-2; unclear D gene. CDR1 is SGHAT and CDR2 is FQNNGV in the germline V gene. V lost 1 base, J lost 1 base, and 7 bases lay in between. CDR3 length: 15 residues. CDR3 loop: CASSLGTWNTGELFF. CDR3 nucleotides: TGTGCCAGCAGCTTAGGCACATGGAACACCGGGGAGCTGTTTTTT.

The chain uses TRBV6-5 and TRBJ2-1, with D tentatively TRBD1 (7 bases). V was trimmed by 2 bases and J by 7 bases, leaving 15 bases between them. CDR1 is MNHEY, CDR2 SVGAGI, per germline. The CDR3 covers 15 residues. The CDR3 reads CASSYGRAGGNEQFF. CDR3 bases: TGTGCCAGCAGTTACGGAAGGGCAGGGGGGAATGAGCAGTTCTTC.

This chain connects TRBV27 to TRBJ1-4, with 9 positions matching TRBD1. Germline-derived CDR1 and CDR2 are MNHEY and SMNVEV (reference sequence). V shed 2 bases and J 2 bases; nucleotides not matched to a gene: 3. The CDR3 is 16 residues long. CDR3 nucleotides: TGTGCCAGCAGTTTAACAGGGGGCCGCACTAATGAAAAACTGTTTTTT. It specifies CASSLTGGRTNEKLFF.

This clone was recorded once. V gene TRBV9 combines with J gene TRBJ1-3; D ambiguous. V was shortened by 4 bases and J by 0 bases, with 14 bases between the two germline ends. The V gene's germline CDR1 is SGDLS and CDR2 YYNGEE. This CDR3 region has 16 residues. In DNA form, the CDR3 reads TGTGCCAGCAGCACCGACCCCCGAGGCTCTGGAAACACCATATATTTT. Translated, it gives CASSTDPRGSGNTIYF.

The V gene is TRBV5-4, the J gene TRBJ2-1; 7 nucleotides align to TRBD1. CDR3 length equals 14 residues. Looked up from germline, CDR1 is SGHNT and CDR2 is YYREEE (reference sequence). V gave up 8 bases and J gave up 1 base; unmatched junction bases: 6. The CDR3 region is CASTYRGSYNEQFF. Written as DNA, the CDR3 is TGTGCCAGTACTTACAGGGGTTCCTACAATGAGCAGTTCTTC.

This clone was found a few times. The rearrangement joins TRBV7-6 to TRBJ2-1; D gene ambiguous. The CDR3 is made up of 13 amino acids. Trimming took 2 bases from V and 3 from J, leaving 5 bases between them. Germline assignment: CDR1 SGHVS and CDR2 FNYEAQ. The CDR3 nucleotides are TGTGCCAGCAGCTTATCCCACTACAATGAGCAGTTCTTC. Translating it yields CASSLSHYNEQFF.

This chain links TRBV6-5 with TRBJ1-4; 10 bases map to TRBD1. CDR1 and CDR2 from the germline V gene are MNHEY and SVGAGI. This CDR3 has 14 residues. V gave up 5 bases and J gave up 8 bases; unmatched junction bases: 5. The CDR3 DNA is TGTGCCAGCAGTCAGACAGGGGGCCGGGAAAAACTGTTTTTT. It translates to CASSQTGGREKLFF.

The chain links TRBV27 to TRBJ1-1; a weak D match, TRBD1 (6 bases). CDR3 length: 13 residues. Germline V lookup: CDR1 MNHEY, CDR2 SMNVEV (reference sequence). V lost 1 base and J lost 7, with 10 bases in between. As DNA, the CDR3 is TGTGCCAGCAGTTTATTGGACAGCAATGAAGCTTTCTTT. Its translation: CASSLLDSNEAFF.

This clone was seen a single time. The chain recombines TRBV6-5 with TRBJ1-4; no reliable D call. Between the trimmed V and J ends, which lost 0 bases and 7 bases, there was a span of 15 bases. The CDR3 runs to 16 residues. CDR1 and CDR2 (germline): MNHEY, SVGAGI. CDR3 nucleotide sequence: TGTGCCAGCAGTTACTCACTAGGGAGGATAGGTGAAAAACTGTTTTTT. It encodes CASSYSLGRIGEKLFF.